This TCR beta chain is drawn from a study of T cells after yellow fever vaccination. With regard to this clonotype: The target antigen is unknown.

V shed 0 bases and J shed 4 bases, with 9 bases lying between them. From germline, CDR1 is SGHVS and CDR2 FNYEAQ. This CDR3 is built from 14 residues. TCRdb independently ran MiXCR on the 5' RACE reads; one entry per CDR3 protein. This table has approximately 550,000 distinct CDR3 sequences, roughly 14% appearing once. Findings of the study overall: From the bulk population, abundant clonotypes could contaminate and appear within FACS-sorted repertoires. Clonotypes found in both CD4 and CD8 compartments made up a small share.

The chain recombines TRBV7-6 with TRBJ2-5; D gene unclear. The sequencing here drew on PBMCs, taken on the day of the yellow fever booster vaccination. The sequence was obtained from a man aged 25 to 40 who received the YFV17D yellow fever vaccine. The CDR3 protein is CASSLAGIGETQYF. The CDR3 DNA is TGTGCCAGCAGCTTAGCGGGCATCGGAGAGACCCAGTACTTC.